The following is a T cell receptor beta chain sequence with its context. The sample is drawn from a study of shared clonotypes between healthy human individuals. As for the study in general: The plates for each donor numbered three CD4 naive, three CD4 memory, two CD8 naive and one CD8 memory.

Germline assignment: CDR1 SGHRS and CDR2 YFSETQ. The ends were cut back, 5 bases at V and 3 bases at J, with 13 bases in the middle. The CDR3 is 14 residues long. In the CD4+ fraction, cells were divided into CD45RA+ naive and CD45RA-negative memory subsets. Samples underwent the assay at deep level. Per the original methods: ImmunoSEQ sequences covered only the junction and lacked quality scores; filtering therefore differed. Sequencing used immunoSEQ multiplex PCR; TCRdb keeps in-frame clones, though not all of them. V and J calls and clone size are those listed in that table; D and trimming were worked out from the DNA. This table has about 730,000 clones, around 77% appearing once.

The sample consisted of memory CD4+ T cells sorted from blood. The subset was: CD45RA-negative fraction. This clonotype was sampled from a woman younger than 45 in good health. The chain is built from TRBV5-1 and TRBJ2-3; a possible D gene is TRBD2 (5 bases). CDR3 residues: CASRRSGLTDTQYF. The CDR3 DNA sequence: TGCGCCAGCAGGCGGTCGGGGTTGACAGATACGCAGTATTTT.